The present entry profiles one T cell receptor beta chain with its context. This record comes from a study of blood T cell repertoires in COVID-19. Whole-study context: The United States, Italy and Spain supplied acute and convalescent COVID-19 samples. Sample material is recorded as cDNA or gDNA derived from T cells, B-cell-depleted T cells, or PBMCs.

Original processing notes: Nucleated cell counts were estimated from reference gene primer amplification. Generated by immunoSEQ multiplex PCR, the TCRdb table keeps only in-frame clones and is missing some. That table gives V, J and clone size, and the DNA gave D and trimming. The table records approximately 130,000 clones, roughly four fifths of them present only once. Between the trimmed V and J ends, which lost 7 bases and 6 bases, there was a span of 18 bases. The CDR3 has 14 residues. Germline CDR1 is SQVTM and CDR2 is ANQGSEA. Sample: peripheral blood. V and J are TRBV29-1 and TRBJ2-2; TRBD2 might be the D (6 bases). The clonotype originates from a human donor in a cohort sampled during active COVID-19. The CDR3 loop reads CSGGDGSRAGELFF. For the CDR3, the DNA is TGCAGCGGGGGGGACGGCTCGCGGGCCGGGGAGCTGTTTTTT.